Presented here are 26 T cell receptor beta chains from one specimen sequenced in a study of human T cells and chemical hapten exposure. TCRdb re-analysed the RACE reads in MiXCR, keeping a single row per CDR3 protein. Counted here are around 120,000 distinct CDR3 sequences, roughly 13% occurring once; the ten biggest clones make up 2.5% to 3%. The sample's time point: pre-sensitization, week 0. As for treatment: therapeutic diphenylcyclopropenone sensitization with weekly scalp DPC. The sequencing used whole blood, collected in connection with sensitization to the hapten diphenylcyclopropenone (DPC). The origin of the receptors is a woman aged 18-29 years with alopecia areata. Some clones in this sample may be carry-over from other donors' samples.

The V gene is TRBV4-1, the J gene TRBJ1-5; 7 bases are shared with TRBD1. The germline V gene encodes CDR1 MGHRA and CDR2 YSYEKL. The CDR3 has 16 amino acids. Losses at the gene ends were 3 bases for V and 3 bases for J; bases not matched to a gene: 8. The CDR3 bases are TGCGCCAGCAGCCAGAGCCCGGGACAGCTCAATCAGCCCCAGCATTTT. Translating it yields CASSQSPGQLNQPQHF.

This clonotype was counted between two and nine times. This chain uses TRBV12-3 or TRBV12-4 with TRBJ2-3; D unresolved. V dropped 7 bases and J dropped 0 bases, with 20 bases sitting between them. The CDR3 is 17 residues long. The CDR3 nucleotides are TGTGCCAGCAAGAACTCGGCAGCGAGCCCTAGCACAGATACGCAGTATTTT. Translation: CASKNSAASPSTDTQYF.

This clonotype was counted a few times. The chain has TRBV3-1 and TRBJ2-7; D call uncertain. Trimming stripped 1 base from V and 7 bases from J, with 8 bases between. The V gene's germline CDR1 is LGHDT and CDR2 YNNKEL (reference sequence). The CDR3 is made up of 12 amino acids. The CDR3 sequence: CASSQAPREQYF. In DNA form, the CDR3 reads TGTGCCAGCAGCCAAGCCCCCAGGGAGCAGTACTTC.

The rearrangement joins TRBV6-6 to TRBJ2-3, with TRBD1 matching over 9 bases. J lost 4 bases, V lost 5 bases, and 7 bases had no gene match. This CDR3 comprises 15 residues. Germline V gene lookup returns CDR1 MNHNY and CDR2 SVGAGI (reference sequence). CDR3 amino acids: CASSQTGGRADTQYF. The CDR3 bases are TGTGCCAGCAGTCAGACAGGGGGAAGGGCAGATACGCAGTATTTT.

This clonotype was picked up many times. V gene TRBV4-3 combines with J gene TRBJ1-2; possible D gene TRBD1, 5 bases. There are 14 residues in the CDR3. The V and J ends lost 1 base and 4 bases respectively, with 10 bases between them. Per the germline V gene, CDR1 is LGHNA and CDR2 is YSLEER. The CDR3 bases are TGCGCCAGCAGCCAAGCTGGGACGGCCTATGGCTACACCTTC. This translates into CASSQAGTAYGYTF.

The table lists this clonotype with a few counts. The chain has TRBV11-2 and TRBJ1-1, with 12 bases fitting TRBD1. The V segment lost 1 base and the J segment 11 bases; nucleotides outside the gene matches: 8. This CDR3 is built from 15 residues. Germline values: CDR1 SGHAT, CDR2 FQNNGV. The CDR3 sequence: CASSLAGTGGPRAFF. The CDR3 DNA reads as TGTGCCAGCAGCTTAGCCGGGACAGGGGGCCCCCGGGCTTTCTTT.

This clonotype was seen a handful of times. CDR3 loop: CASSRGQGGISNQPQHF. The CDR3 nucleotides are TGCGCCAGCAGCCGCGGACAAGGAGGAATTAGCAATCAGCCCCAGCATTTT. This chain links TRBV4-3 with TRBJ1-5; D perhaps matches TRBD1 (5 bases). Germline loops: CDR1 LGHNA, CDR2 YSLEER. The CDR3 totals 17 residues. Trimming stripped 4 bases from V and 0 bases from J, with 16 bases between.

The CDR3 loop reads CASSGPGTAADTQYF. In DNA form, the CDR3 reads TGTGCCAGCAGCGGACCTGGGACAGCGGCAGATACGCAGTATTTT. The chain joins TRBV11-2 to TRBJ2-3; 7 bases fit TRBD1. The ends lost 5 bases at V and 4 bases at J; junction bases unmatched: 9. This CDR3 has 15 residues. CDR1 and CDR2 (germline): SGHAT, FQNNGV.

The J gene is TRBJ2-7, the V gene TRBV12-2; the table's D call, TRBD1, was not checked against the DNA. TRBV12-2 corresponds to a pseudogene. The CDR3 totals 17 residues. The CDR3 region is CASRLPERFPSPYEQYF. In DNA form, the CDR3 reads TGTGCAAGTCGCTTACCGGAGAGGTTCCCCTCTCCCTACGAGCAGTACTTC.

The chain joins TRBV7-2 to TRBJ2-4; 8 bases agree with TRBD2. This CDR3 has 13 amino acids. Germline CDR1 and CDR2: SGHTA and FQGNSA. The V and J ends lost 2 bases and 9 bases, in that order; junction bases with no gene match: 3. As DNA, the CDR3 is TGTGCCAGCAGCTTATTTCGGGAGGGCATTCAGTACTTC. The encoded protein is CASSLFREGIQYF.

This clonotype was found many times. For the CDR3, the DNA is TGTGCCAGCAGCTCCGATCCCGAGCAGTACTTC. Amino acid sequence: CASSSDPEQYF. The V and J genes are TRBV7-9 and TRBJ2-7; D gene ambiguous. Trimming shortened V by 4 bases and J by 6 bases, and 7 bases separated the two germline ends. CDR1 is SEHNR, CDR2 FQNEAQ, per germline (reference sequence). This CDR3 comprises 11 residues.

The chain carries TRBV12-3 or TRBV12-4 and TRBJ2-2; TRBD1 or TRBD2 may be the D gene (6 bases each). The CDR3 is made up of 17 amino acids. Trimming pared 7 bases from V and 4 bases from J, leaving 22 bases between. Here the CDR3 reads CASTSPRRGRVTGELFF. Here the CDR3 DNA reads TGTGCCAGCACTAGCCCTCGCCGGGGGCGGGTCACCGGGGAGCTGTTTTTT.

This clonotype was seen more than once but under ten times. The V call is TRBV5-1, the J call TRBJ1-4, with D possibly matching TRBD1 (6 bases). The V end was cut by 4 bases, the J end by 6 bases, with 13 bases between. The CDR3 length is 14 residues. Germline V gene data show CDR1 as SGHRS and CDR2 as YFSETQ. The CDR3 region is CASSRGGPDEKLFF. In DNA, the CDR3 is TGCGCCAGCAGCCGAGGGGGTCCGGATGAAAAACTGTTTTTT.

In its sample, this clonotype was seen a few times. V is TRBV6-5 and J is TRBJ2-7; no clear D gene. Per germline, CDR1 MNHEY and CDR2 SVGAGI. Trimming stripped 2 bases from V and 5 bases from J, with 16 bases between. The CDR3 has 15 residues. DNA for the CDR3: TGTGCCAGCAGTTACATTCCTTCGAGCCCGGACGAGCAGTACTTC. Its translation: CASSYIPSSPDEQYF.

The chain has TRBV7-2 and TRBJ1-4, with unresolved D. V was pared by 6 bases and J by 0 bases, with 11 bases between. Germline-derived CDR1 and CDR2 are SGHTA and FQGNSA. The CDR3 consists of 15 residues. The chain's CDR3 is CASRGGAATNEKLFF. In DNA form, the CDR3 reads TGTGCCAGCAGGGGCGGAGCGGCAACTAATGAAAAACTGTTTTTT.

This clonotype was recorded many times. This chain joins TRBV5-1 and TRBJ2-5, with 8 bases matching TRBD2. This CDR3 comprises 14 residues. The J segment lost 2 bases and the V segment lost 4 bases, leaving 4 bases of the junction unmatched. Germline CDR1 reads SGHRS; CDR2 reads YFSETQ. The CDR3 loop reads CASSPAGVQETQYF. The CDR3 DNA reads TGCGCCAGCAGCCCAGCGGGGGTTCAAGAGACCCAGTACTTC.

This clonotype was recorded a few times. For the CDR3, the DNA is TGCGCCAGCAGCCTTCGACAGGGAGATCAGCCCCAGCATTTT. It is translated as CASSLRQGDQPQHF. The chain links TRBV5-1 to TRBJ1-5; 7 nucleotides match TRBD1. In germline, CDR1 is SGHRS, CDR2 YFSETQ. With V trimmed by 4 bases and J by 5 bases, 6 bases remained unmatched. The CDR3 is made up of 14 amino acids.

Here the CDR3 reads CASSYRGSGASQETQYF. The CDR3 DNA reads as TGTGCCAGCAGTTACAGGGGTAGCGGGGCCTCCCAAGAGACCCAGTACTTC. The chain couples TRBV6-6 to TRBJ2-5, with 8 bases lining up with TRBD2. This CDR3 has 17 residues. V lost 2 bases to trimming and J lost 1 base; unmatched junction nucleotides: 9. Germline CDR1 MNHNY, CDR2 SVGAGI (reference sequence).

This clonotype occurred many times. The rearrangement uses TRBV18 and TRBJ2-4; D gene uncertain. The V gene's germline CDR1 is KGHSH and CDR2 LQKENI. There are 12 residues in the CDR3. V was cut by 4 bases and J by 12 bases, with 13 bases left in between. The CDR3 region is CASSLGGPGQYF. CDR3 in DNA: TGTGCCAGCTCACTGGGTGGACCTGGTCAGTACTTC.

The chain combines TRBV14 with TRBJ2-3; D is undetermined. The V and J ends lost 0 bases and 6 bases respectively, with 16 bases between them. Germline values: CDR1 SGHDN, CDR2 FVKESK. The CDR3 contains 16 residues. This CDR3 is CASSQEPFPNLDTQYF. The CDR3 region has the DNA TGTGCCAGCAGCCAAGAACCCTTCCCGAACCTTGATACGCAGTATTTT.

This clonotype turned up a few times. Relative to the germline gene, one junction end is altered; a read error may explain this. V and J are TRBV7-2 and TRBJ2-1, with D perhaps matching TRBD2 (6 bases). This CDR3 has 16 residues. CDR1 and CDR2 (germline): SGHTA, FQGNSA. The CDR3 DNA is TGTGCCAGCAGCCTAGCCGGGACTCTTAGGGAGAATGAGCAGTTCTTC. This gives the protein CASSLAGTLRENEQFF.

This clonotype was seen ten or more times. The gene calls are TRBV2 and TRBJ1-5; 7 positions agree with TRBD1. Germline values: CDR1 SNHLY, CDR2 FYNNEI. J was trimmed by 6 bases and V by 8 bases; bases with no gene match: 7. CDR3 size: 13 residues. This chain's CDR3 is CASAGTDIQPQHF. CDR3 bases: TGTGCCAGCGCGGGGACAGACATTCAGCCCCAGCATTTT.

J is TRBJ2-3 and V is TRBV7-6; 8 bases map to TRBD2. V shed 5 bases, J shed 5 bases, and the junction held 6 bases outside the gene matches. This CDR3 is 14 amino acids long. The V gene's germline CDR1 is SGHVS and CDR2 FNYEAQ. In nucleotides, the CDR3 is TGTGCCAGCAGCGTAGGCGGGGGGCGAGATACGCAGTATTTT. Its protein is CASSVGGGRDTQYF.

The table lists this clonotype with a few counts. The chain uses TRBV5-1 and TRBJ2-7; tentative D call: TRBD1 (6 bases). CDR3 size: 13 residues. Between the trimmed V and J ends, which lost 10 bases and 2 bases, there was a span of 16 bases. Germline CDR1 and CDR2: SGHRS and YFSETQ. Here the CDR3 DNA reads TGCGCCTTTCAGGGGTCTCCGCCCTACGAGCAGTACTTC. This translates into CAFQGSPPYEQYF.

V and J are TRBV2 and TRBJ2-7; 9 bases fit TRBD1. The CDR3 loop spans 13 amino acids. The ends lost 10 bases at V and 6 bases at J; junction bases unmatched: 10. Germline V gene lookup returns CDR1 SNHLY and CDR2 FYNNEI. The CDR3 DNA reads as TGTGCCATTCCGGGACAGGGTCTTGGCGAGCAGTACTTC. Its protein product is CAIPGQGLGEQYF.

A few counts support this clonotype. As DNA, the CDR3 is TGTGCCAGCAGCTTGAATAGCGGGGGGAGCTCCTACAATGAGCAGTTCTTC. Translating gives CASSLNSGGSSYNEQFF. The V gene is TRBV13, the J gene TRBJ2-1; 10 nucleotides match TRBD2. The CDR3 loop spans 17 amino acids. The V gene's germline CDR1 is PRHDT and CDR2 FYEKMQ (reference sequence). The V and J ends lost 3 bases and 0 bases, in that order; junction bases with no gene match: 5.